This T cell receptor beta chain was documented in a study of cytomegalovirus exposure and HLA in healthy donors. For the study at large: Unique TCR beta sequences numbering 120 million or so came from 150 million to 200 million T cells in an earlier analysis. The study's findings and limits: It was assumed in the presence/absence analyses that sequencing depth was roughly uniform across donors. There was a cluster of highly shared sequence variants that was likely a sequencing artifact.

V was clipped by 0 bases and J by 3 bases; unmatched bases: 4. Germline values: CDR1 LGHNA, CDR2 YNFKEQ. There are 16 residues in the CDR3. Primers: 60 Vbeta forward and 13 Jbeta reverse. The protocol was immunoSEQ multiplex PCR, while the TCRdb copy is restricted to in-frame clones and leaves out a portion. The profile shows 75,000 to 100,000 clones, 6% to 9% of them singletons. This clone has just a few counts. The antigen is undetermined. The clonotype was recovered from a man over 45 in good health and CMV-seronegative. The V and J genes are TRBV4-2 and TRBJ2-7, with 11 bases aligning to TRBD1. Sequencing was carried out using PBMCs. CDR3: CASSQDRGTGGYEQYF. As DNA, the CDR3 is TGTGCCAGCAGCCAAGATAGGGGGACAGGGGGCTACGAGCAGTACTTC.